This entry concerns a single TCR beta chain. The CDR3 has 14 amino acids. CDR1 and CDR2 (germline): SEHNR, FQNEAQ (reference sequence). The trim removed 3 bases at V and 5 bases at J, leaving 6 bases unmatched. The source of the sample is a study of CD8+CD57+ T cells in acquired aplastic anemia. Study-wide background: Sorted CD4+ and CD8+ cell DNA averaged approximately 3.2 ug.

Genomic DNA, serving as template, underwent TCR beta VDJ and CDR3 profiling. TCRdb passed the reads through MiXCR, listing each CDR3 protein once. The sample contains around 500,000 distinct CDR3 sequences, about a third of which appear only once. All patients picked for sequencing had shown, by flow cytometry, an expansion of CD8+CD57+ cells. With no exception, the patients had severe acquired aplastic anemia. The chain is built from TRBV7-9 and TRBJ2-7; 8 bases fit TRBD2. This receptor was taken from a human donor with aplastic anemia. Material for sequencing was sorted CD4+, CD8+, or CD8+CD57+ T cells (not recorded which) from PBMCs. CDR3 sequence (DNA): TGTGCCAGCAGCTTGAGTAGCGGGGTTAACGAGCAGTACTTC. Translated: CASSLSSGVNEQYF.